These 30 T cell receptor beta chains came from one sample sequenced in a study of T cells in Graves' hyperthyroidism and ophthalmopathy (dated by TCRdb to about 2019). The library was made by multiplex PCR. Sequencing relied on an Illumina HiSeq 2000. The TCR beta CDR3 regions were amplified from RNA transcripts. The first round of RT-PCR for the TCR CDR3 was performed with the HTBI primer set and the Qiagen OneStep RT-PCR kit. TCRdb reanalyzed the raw reads on its own, using fastp at Q25 for trimming and MiXCR for clone calling, and kept in-frame beta chains. Rows matching on CDR3 protein sequence are summarized as one entry with the most common DNA and genes. The sample yields approximately 690,000 distinct CDR3 sequences; around 21% were counted once. Together, the top ten hold under 35% of the sample. The sequencing input was blood. These receptors originate from a man younger than 40 with Graves' ophthalmopathy.

Here the CDR3 reads CASSLVGQGYGYTF. The DNA of the CDR3 is TGTGCCAGCAGCTTGGTAGGGCAGGGGTATGGCTACACCTTC. The chain has TRBV5-4 and TRBJ1-2, with a possible D match to TRBD1 (6 bases). Deletions cut 0 bases from V and 5 bases from J, with 11 bases between. The V gene's germline CDR1 is SGHNT and CDR2 YYREEE (reference sequence). The length of the CDR3 is 14 residues.

This clonotype came up a few times. The chain is built from TRBV3-1 and TRBJ2-2, with D perhaps TRBD2 (5 bases). Trimming removed 3 bases at V and 4 bases at J, with 21 bases between. This CDR3 is built from 18 residues. Looked up from germline, CDR1 is LGHDT and CDR2 is YNNKEL (reference sequence). The DNA for the CDR3 is TGTGCCAGCAGCCACGGAGAATGGGGAGTTAGTAGCACCGGGGAGCTGTTTTTT. This sequence encodes CASSHGEWGVSSTGELFF.

This clonotype appeared many times. V and J are TRBV11-2 and TRBJ2-7; D uncertain. Germline CDR1 SGHAT, CDR2 FQNNGV. This CDR3 has 14 residues. V was trimmed by 0 bases and J by 2 bases, leaving 8 bases between them. CDR3 coding DNA: TGTGCCAGCAGCTTAGAAACATTCACCTACGAGCAGTACTTC. Its translation is CASSLETFTYEQYF.

The chain carries TRBV14 and TRBJ2-3; D is perhaps TRBD1 or TRBD2 (6 bases each). This CDR3 contains 15 residues. V was shortened by 0 bases and J by 4 bases, with 11 bases between the two germline ends. Germline CDR1 reads SGHDN; CDR2 reads FVKESK. The CDR3 reads CASSQENREADTQYF. The DNA for the CDR3 is TGTGCCAGCAGCCAAGAGAACAGGGAGGCAGATACGCAGTATTTT.

This clonotype occurred a few times. The V gene is TRBV6-1, the J gene TRBJ2-7; TRBD1 matches at 11 bases. CDR1 and CDR2 (germline): MNHNS, SASEGT. Trimming took 8 bases from V and 6 from J; bases not matched to a gene: 15. This CDR3 has 16 amino acids. DNA for the CDR3: TGTGCCAGCGGACAGGGGGCCCCAAAAATATTAGGCGAGCAGTACTTC. Translating it yields CASGQGAPKILGEQYF.

This clonotype was recorded at least ten times. Here the CDR3 DNA reads TGTGCCAGCAGCCAGACAGAACAAGAGACCCAGTACTTC. Amino acid sequence: CASSQTEQETQYF. The chain couples TRBV11-3 to TRBJ2-5; D might be TRBD1 (5 bases). The CDR3 contains 13 residues. Trimming took 5 bases from V and 2 from J, leaving 9 bases between them. The germline CDR1 and CDR2 sequences are SGHNT and YENEEA.

The chain links TRBV29-1 to TRBJ1-2; tentative D call: TRBD1 (5 bases). Germline loops: CDR1 SQVTM, CDR2 ANQGSEA. Trimming took 7 bases from V and 6 from J, leaving 12 bases between them. The CDR3 covers 11 residues. CDR3 sequence reads: CSAIDRNGYTF. DNA of the CDR3: TGCAGCGCTATAGACAGAAATGGCTACACCTTC.

This chain uses TRBV7-6 with TRBJ2-3; maybe TRBD2 (6 bases). Germline V gives CDR1 SGHVS, CDR2 FNYEAQ. Trimming removed 5 bases from V and 2 bases from J, with 17 bases in between. CDR3 size: 16 residues. CDR3 sequence reads: CASSPTRDWATDTQYF. CDR3 DNA sequence: TGTGCCAGCAGCCCAACCAGGGACTGGGCCACAGATACGCAGTATTTT.

There are a few counts of this clonotype. The chain employs TRBV7-2 and TRBJ2-3, with TRBD2 matching 10 bases. The V segment lost 5 bases and the J segment 5 bases; nucleotides outside the gene matches: 4. Germline V CDR1 and CDR2: SGHTA, FQGNSA. The CDR3 runs to 14 residues. As DNA, the CDR3 is TGTGCCAGCAGCCTAGGACTAGCGGTAGATACGCAGTATTTT. Translation gives CASSLGLAVDTQYF.

This clonotype was found many times. The DNA of the CDR3 is TGTGCCAGCCTGCGGTGGGGGGAGCTGTTTTTT. This codes for CASLRWGELFF. The chain employs TRBV28 and TRBJ2-2; D is undetermined. The V and J ends lost 8 bases and 8 bases respectively, with 9 bases between them. The CDR3 has 11 residues. Germline V CDR1 and CDR2: MDHEN, SYDVKM.

This clonotype has at least ten counts. This chain connects TRBV11-2 to TRBJ2-7; D remains unclear. The V and J ends lost 2 bases and 0 bases respectively, with 5 bases between them. CDR3 length: 13 amino acids. Germline V lookup: CDR1 SGHAT, CDR2 FQNNGV. The CDR3 here is CASSLISSYEQYF. The CDR3 bases are TGTGCCAGCAGCTTAATTTCCTCCTACGAGCAGTACTTC.

This clonotype was recorded a few times. V and J are TRBV28 and TRBJ2-1; TRBD2 aligns across 9 bases. The germline V gene encodes CDR1 MDHEN and CDR2 SYDVKM. With V trimmed by 3 bases and J by 6 bases, 9 bases remained unmatched. This CDR3 spans 16 amino acids. The CDR3 is CASSFLAGGGCNEQFF. CDR3 nucleotides: TGTGCCAGCAGTTTTCTGGCGGGAGGGGGCTGCAATGAGCAGTTCTTC.

This clonotype was picked up many times. V gene TRBV30 combines with J gene TRBJ1-1; D might be TRBD1 (5 bases). The CDR3 is 13 amino acids. Germline CDR1 reads GTSNPN; CDR2 reads SVGIG (reference sequence). V lost 5 bases to trimming and J lost 1 base, with 11 bases between them. This CDR3 is CAWGVGENTEAFF. The CDR3 DNA follows: TGTGCCTGGGGGGTAGGGGAGAACACTGAAGCTTTCTTT.

The chain uses TRBV5-6 and TRBJ2-1, with D hard to call. The V end was cut by 1 base, the J end by 6 bases, with 8 bases between. CDR1 SGHDT and CDR2 YYEEEE come from the germline V gene. The CDR3 spans 13 residues. This CDR3 is CASSLWGFNEQFF. In DNA form, the CDR3 reads TGTGCCAGCAGCTTGTGGGGTTTCAATGAGCAGTTCTTC.

This clonotype was detected only a few times. The V and J genes are TRBV9 and TRBJ2-7, with 7 bases fitting TRBD1. Germline loops: CDR1 SGDLS, CDR2 YYNGEE. CDR3 length: 15 residues. J gave up 3 bases and V 4 bases, and 10 bases lay outside the gene matches. CDR3 coding DNA: TGTGCCAGCAGCCTCGCACCAGGGACAGTCTACGAGCAGTACTTC. It yields the protein CASSLAPGTVYEQYF.

This clonotype was seen a handful of times. The chain recombines TRBV12-3 or TRBV12-4 with TRBJ2-3; 8 bases align to TRBD2. With V trimmed by 2 bases and J by 3 bases, 10 bases remained unmatched. The CDR3 is 17 amino acids. CDR3 loop: CASSLRAGVDGTDTQYF. In DNA, the CDR3 is TGTGCCAGCAGTTTAAGAGCGGGAGTGGATGGGACAGATACGCAGTATTTT.

The chain recombines TRBV2 with TRBJ2-7; 10 positions agree with TRBD2. CDR1 SNHLY and CDR2 FYNNEI come from the germline V gene. V dropped 10 bases and J dropped 2; count of bases not matched to a gene: 5. The CDR3 covers 13 residues. Here the CDR3 reads CATRLAGAYEQYF. As DNA, the CDR3 is TGTGCCACCCGCCTAGCGGGAGCCTACGAGCAGTACTTC.

V gene TRBV6-9 combines with J gene TRBJ1-2, with 7 positions matching TRBD1. V was pared by 3 bases and J by 2 bases, with 9 bases of the junction left unmatched. The length of the CDR3 is 16 residues. The germline CDR1 and CDR2 sequences are MNHGY and SVAAGI. The CDR3 reads CASSYEGAGTNYGYTF. The DNA for the CDR3 is TGTGCCAGCAGTTACGAGGGGGCGGGAACCAACTATGGCTACACCTTC.

This chain links TRBV29-1 with TRBJ2-7; D perhaps matches TRBD2 (5 bases). Trimming pared 5 bases from V and 0 bases from J, leaving 8 bases between. CDR1 SQVTM and CDR2 ANQGSEA come from the germline V gene. The CDR3 has 12 amino acids. CDR3 DNA: TGCAGCGTTTCCGGGAACTCCTACGAGCAGTACTTC. Its translation is CSVSGNSYEQYF.

The table lists this clonotype with a count of one. The chain uses TRBV29-1 and TRBJ2-7; 7 positions agree with TRBD1. The CDR3 has 13 residues. CDR1 and CDR2 from the germline V gene are SQVTM and ANQGSEA. Unmatched junction bases numbered 6, after V lost 7 bases and J lost 0 bases. The CDR3 region is CSASGQDSYEQYF. In DNA, the CDR3 is TGCAGCGCCTCCGGACAGGACTCCTACGAGCAGTACTTC.

The chain uses TRBV20-1 and TRBJ2-7; the D is unclear. CDR1 DFQATT and CDR2 SNEGSKA come from the germline V gene (reference sequence). CDR3 length: 13 amino acids. V was pared by 8 bases and J by 2 bases, with 16 bases between. The CDR3 here is CSSPATGTYEQYF. CDR3 coding DNA: TGCAGTTCCCCGGCAACGGGCACCTACGAGCAGTACTTC.

This chain links TRBV20-1 with TRBJ2-3, with 8 bases lining up with TRBD2. Germline-derived CDR1 and CDR2 are DFQATT and SNEGSKA (reference sequence). The length of the CDR3 is 17 residues. Trimming cost V 4 bases and J 6 bases; bases outside gene matches: 18. The CDR3 sequence: CSAIDPFTSGVVDTQYF. The CDR3 DNA follows: TGCAGTGCTATAGACCCCTTTACTAGCGGAGTGGTTGATACGCAGTATTTT.

This clonotype was seen ten or more times. The rearrangement joins TRBV5-5 to TRBJ1-1; no firm D call. Looked up from germline, CDR1 is SGHKS and CDR2 is YYEKEE (reference sequence). The CDR3 contains 14 residues. V shed 4 bases and J shed 9 bases, with 19 bases lying between them. The CDR3 DNA is TGTGCCAGCAGCGAAAAAAAGTTTGGGATCCAAGCTTTCTTT. Residues: CASSEKKFGIQAFF.

This clonotype was seen more than once but under ten times. The V and J genes are TRBV6-1 and TRBJ1-1; the D gene is possibly TRBD1 (6 bases). Per the germline V gene, CDR1 is MNHNS and CDR2 is SASEGT. V was clipped by 6 bases and J by 4 bases, with 24 bases between them. This CDR3 is built from 17 residues. CDR3 sequence (DNA): TGTGCCAGCAGCCCCCCCAGGGGCCTAACCGGCAGCACTGAAGCTTTCTTT. This codes for CASSPPRGLTGSTEAFF.

This chain uses TRBV10-3 with TRBJ2-3; no clear D. Germline lookup yields CDR1 ENHRY and CDR2 SYGVKD. Trimming cost V 2 bases and J 0 bases, with 9 bases left between them. The CDR3 runs 15 residues. CDR3 protein: CAISEVATSTDTQYF. CDR3 DNA: TGTGCCATCAGTGAGGTGGCTACTAGCACAGATACGCAGTATTTT.

This chain connects TRBV10-1 to TRBJ2-1; 8 bases line up with TRBD2. The germline V gene has CDR1 WNHNN and CDR2 SYGVQD (reference sequence). Losses at the gene ends were 3 bases for V and 7 bases for J; bases not matched to a gene: 8. The CDR3 has 15 residues. The CDR3 DNA is TGCGCCAGCAGTGACCAACCGGGACTAGGTAATGAGCAGTTCTTC. It encodes CASSDQPGLGNEQFF.

The chain has TRBV7-2 and TRBJ2-6; TRBD1 aligns across 7 bases. The trim removed 1 base at V and 4 bases at J, leaving 4 bases unmatched. The length of the CDR3 is 16 residues. The germline CDR1 and CDR2 sequences are SGHTA and FQGNSA. CDR3: CASSLVQGIGANVLTF. DNA for the CDR3: TGTGCCAGCAGCTTAGTACAGGGGATCGGGGCCAACGTCCTGACTTTC.

This clonotype has only a few counts. This rearrangement joins TRBV27 to TRBJ2-1; D call uncertain. The CDR3 spans 11 residues. The germline V gene encodes CDR1 MNHEY and CDR2 SMNVEV (reference sequence). Between the trimmed V and J ends, which lost 3 bases and 10 bases, there was a span of 7 bases. CDR3: CASSFGREQFF. In DNA, the CDR3 is TGTGCCAGCAGTTTCGGGCGGGAGCAGTTCTTC.

The chain employs TRBV4-2 and TRBJ2-3; D may match TRBD1 or TRBD2 (5 bases each). The CDR3 is 16 amino acids. The germline V and J ends were trimmed by 0 bases and 6 bases, with 16 bases remaining between them. CDR1 and CDR2 (germline): LGHNA, YNFKEQ. The CDR3, as DNA: TGTGCCAGCAGCCAAGAGGTCAGTGGGGACCCGGATACGCAGTATTTT. Encoded protein: CASSQEVSGDPDTQYF.

The genes are TRBV28 and TRBJ2-5; D unresolved. V lost 2 bases, J lost 7 bases, and 14 bases lay in between. CDR1 is MDHEN and CDR2 is SYDVKM in the germline V gene. This CDR3 has 14 residues. The CDR3 coding sequence is TGTGCCAGCAGTTTAAATCGGGTTTTGGGGACCCAGTACTTC. Translation gives CASSLNRVLGTQYF. Full variable domain (rest looked up from reference TRBV28 and TRBJ2-5): DVKVTQSSRYLVKRTGEKVFLECVQDMDHENMFWYRQDPGLGLRLIYFSYDVKMKEKGDIPEGYSVSREKKERFSLILESASTNQTSMYLCASSLNRVLGTQYFGPGTRLLVL.